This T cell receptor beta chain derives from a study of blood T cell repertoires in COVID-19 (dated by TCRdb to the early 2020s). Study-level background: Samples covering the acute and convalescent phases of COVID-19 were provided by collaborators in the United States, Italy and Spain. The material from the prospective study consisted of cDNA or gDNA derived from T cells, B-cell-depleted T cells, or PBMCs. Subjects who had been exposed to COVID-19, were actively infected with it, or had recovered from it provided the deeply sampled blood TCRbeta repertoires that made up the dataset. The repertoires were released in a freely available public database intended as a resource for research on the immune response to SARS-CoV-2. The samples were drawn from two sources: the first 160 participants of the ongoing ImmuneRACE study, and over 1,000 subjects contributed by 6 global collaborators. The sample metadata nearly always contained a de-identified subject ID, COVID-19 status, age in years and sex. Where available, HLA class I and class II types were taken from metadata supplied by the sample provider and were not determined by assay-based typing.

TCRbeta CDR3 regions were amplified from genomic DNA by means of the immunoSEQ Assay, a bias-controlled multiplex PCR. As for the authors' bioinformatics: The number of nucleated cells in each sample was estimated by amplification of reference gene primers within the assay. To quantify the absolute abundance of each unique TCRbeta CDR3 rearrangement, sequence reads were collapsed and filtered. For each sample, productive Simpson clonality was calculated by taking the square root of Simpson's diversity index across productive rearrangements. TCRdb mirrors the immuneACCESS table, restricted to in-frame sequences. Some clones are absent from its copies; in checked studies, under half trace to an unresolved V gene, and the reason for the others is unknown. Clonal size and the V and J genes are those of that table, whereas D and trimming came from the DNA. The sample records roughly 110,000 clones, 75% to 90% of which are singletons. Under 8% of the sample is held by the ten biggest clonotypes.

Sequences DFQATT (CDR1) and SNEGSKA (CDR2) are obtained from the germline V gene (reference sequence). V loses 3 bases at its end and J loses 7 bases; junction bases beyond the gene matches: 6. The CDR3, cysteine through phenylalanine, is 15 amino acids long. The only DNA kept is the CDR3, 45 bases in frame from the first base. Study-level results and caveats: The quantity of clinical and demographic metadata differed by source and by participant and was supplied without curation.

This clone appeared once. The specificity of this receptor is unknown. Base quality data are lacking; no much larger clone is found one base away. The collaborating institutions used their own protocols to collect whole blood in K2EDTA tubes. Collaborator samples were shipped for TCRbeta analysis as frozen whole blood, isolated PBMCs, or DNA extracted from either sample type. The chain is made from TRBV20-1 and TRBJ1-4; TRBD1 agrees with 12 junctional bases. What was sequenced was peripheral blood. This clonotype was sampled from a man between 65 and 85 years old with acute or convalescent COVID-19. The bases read TGCAGTGCTAGTGAAGGGACAGGGGGCTCTGAAAAACTGTTTTTT. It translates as CSASEGTGGSEKLFF.